This T cell receptor beta chain was recovered during a study of T cells after yellow fever vaccination. Across the study: Preparation of the low-cell-number fractions used SMART-Seq v4 Ultra Low Input. Regarding the study as a whole: Re-detected after boosting: most primary clones, approximately 97% of CD4 and 75% to 90% of CD8.

TCR cDNA was made by 5'RACE template switching, adding a universal primer site and UMIs. TCRdb ran MiXCR on the 5' RACE reads and lists one entry per CDR3 protein. Of over 250,000 distinct CDR3 sequences detected, over 4.5% appear once; the ten largest clones hold around 3.5%. V shed 4 bases and J 9 bases; nucleotides not matched to a gene: 6. Germline V gene sequence: CDR1 SGHTA, CDR2 FQGNSA. This CDR3 has 14 amino acids. This clonotype occurred many times. Its target is unknown. The sequence derives from a young man who received the YFV17D yellow fever vaccine. The chain joins TRBV7-2 to TRBJ2-1; TRBD2 matches at 10 bases. The starting material was CD4+ T cells sorted from PBMCs, obtained on the day of the yellow fever booster vaccination. CDR3 region: CASSSRRTSGEQFF. The DNA for the CDR3 is TGTGCCAGCAGCTCGCGGCGGACTAGCGGTGAGCAGTTCTTC.